One and the same sample provided the 4 T cell receptor beta chains below, sequenced in a study of T cells in Graves' hyperthyroidism and ophthalmopathy. TCR beta CDR3 regions were amplified from RNA. The HTBI primer set drove a first-round RT-PCR of the TCR CDR3. One entry per CDR3 protein results from TCRdb running MiXCR on the multiplex PCR reads. Of about 600,000 distinct CDR3 sequences listed, 15% to 20% are singletons. Sequenced: blood. The receptors come from a woman between 40 and 55 years old with Graves' ophthalmopathy.

This clonotype was seen ten or more times. CDR3 residues: CAWSSGSTNEKLFF. CDR3 sequence (DNA): TGTGCCTGGAGTTCAGGGAGTACTAATGAAAAACTGTTTTTT. V gene TRBV30 combines with J gene TRBJ1-4; maybe TRBD1 (5 bases). The CDR3 has 14 residues. Germline lookup yields CDR1 GTSNPN and CDR2 SVGIG (reference sequence). Trimming left V 2 bases short and J 2 bases short, with 9 bases between.

This clonotype was found a few times. The chain uses TRBV20-1 and TRBJ2-5; the match to TRBD1 covers 9 bases. Germline CDR1 DFQATT, CDR2 SNEGSKA (reference sequence). This CDR3 is 17 amino acids long. The ends lost 3 bases at V and 5 bases at J; junction bases unmatched: 16. The CDR3 here is CSASKGTAGTGSETQYF. The DNA of the CDR3 is TGCAGTGCTAGTAAGGGAACCGCCGGGACAGGGTCCGAGACCCAGTACTTC.

This clonotype came up a few times. The chain employs TRBV19 and TRBJ1-2; D possibly corresponds to TRBD1 (5 bases). CDR1 and CDR2 from the germline V gene are LNHDA and SQIVND (reference sequence). Between the trimmed V and J ends, which lost 9 bases and 3 bases, there was a span of 14 bases. This CDR3 spans 13 amino acids. CDR3 loop: CASTRGDDYGYTF. The CDR3 coding sequence is TGTGCCAGCACCCGGGGGGACGACTATGGCTACACCTTC.

In its sample, this clonotype was seen many times. This rearrangement joins TRBV18 to TRBJ1-2; 9 bases fit TRBD1. V was pared by 6 bases and J by 7 bases, with 9 bases of the junction left unmatched. The CDR3 spans 14 residues. Germline CDR1 reads KGHSH; CDR2 reads LQKENI. Here the CDR3 reads CASSRDDRGSGYTF. CDR3 nucleotide sequence: TGTGCCAGCTCCCGCGATGACAGGGGGTCTGGCTACACCTTC.